This TCR beta chain was captured in a study of prognosis after radiotherapy for stage I lung cancer. On the study more broadly: Medically, all non-small cell lung cancer patients were deemed inoperable. Study-level points and caveats: Frequencies of TRBV and TRBJ gene use reportedly varied by whether patients had metastases. Median unique TCR clones dropped from roughly 9,900 to 7,200 after stereotactic body radiation therapy.

Amplification of the TCR beta CDR3 (from genomic DNA) was done by two-round multiplex PCR. Every TRBV and TRBJ gene had its own specific primer in first-round PCR. Using its own MiXCR run on the multiplex PCR reads, TCRdb lists one record per CDR3 protein. This table holds around 60,000 distinct CDR3 sequences, more than 20% found once. Two time points each involved a draw of about 6.1 milliliters of peripheral blood. The CDR3 loop spans 14 amino acids. V lost 0 bases, J lost 6 bases, and 10 bases lay in between. Germline V gives CDR1 SGDLS, CDR2 YYNGEE. This clonotype appeared many times. Its antigen is undetermined.

Sample: PBMCs, taken before or after stereotactic body radiation therapy (not recorded which). The origin of this receptor is a donor aged 50 or older with non-small cell lung cancer. This chain uses TRBV9 with TRBJ2-1; tentatively, D is TRBD1 (5 bases). CDR3 DNA: TGTGCCAGCAGCGTAGGGGGCAGCTTCAATGAGCAGTTCTTC. Protein: CASSVGGSFNEQFF.